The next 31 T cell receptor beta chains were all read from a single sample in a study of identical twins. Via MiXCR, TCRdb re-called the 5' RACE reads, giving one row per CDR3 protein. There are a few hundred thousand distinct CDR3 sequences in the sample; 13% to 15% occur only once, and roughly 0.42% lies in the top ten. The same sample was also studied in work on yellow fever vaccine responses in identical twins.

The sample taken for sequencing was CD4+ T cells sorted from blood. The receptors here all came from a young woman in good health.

The CDR3 sequence is CASSFTGIYNEQFF. The CDR3 DNA follows: TGTGCCAGCAGCTTCACCGGGATTTACAATGAGCAGTTCTTC. J is TRBJ2-1 and V is TRBV7-3, with a possible D match to TRBD2 (5 bases). The CDR3 totals 14 residues. Deletions cut 3 bases from V and 4 bases from J, with 10 bases between. CDR1 is SGHTA, CDR2 FQGTGA, per germline.

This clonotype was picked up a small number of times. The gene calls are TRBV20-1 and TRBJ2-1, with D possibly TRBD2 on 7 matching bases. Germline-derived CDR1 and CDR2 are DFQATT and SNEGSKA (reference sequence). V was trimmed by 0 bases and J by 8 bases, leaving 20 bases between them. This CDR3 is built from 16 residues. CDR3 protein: CSARDRQGLGRDEQFF. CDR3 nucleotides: TGCAGTGCTAGAGATCGGCAGGGGTTGGGGAGGGATGAGCAGTTCTTC.

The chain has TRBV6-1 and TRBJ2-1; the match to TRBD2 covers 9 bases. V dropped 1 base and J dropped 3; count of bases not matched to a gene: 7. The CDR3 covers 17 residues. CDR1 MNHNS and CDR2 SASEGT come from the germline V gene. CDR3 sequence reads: CASSEGLASGVYNEQFF. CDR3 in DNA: TGTGCCAGCAGTGAAGGTTTGGCTAGCGGGGTCTACAATGAGCAGTTCTTC.

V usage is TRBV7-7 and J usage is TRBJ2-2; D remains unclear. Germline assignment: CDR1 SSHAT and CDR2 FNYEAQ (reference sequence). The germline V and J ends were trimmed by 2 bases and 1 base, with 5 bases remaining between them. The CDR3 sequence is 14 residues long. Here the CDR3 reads CASSLSRNTGELFF. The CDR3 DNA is TGTGCCAGCAGCTTATCTAGGAACACCGGGGAGCTGTTTTTT.

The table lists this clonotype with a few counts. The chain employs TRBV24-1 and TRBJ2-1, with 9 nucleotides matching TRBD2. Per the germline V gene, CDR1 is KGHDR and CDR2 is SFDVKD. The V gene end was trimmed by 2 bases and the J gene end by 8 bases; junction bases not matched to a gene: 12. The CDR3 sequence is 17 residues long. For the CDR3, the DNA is TGTGCCACCAGTGATTATGATGGCGGGAGGGCCTCTCATGAGCAGTTCTTC. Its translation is CATSDYDGGRASHEQFF.

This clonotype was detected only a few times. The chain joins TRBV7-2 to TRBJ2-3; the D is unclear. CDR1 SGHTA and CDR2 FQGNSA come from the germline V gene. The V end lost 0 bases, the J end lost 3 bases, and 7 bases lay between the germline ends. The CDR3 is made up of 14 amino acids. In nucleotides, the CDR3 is TGTGCCAGCAGCTTAGCCAGAGCGACAGATACGCAGTATTTT. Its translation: CASSLARATDTQYF.

Written as DNA, the CDR3 is TGTGCCAGTCTTGAGCTCGACAGCCCTTACTATGGCTACACCTTC. It is translated as CASLELDSPYYGYTF. The gene calls are TRBV7-2 and TRBJ1-2, with a possible D match to TRBD1 (5 bases). V lost 9 bases, J lost 3 bases, and 20 bases lay in between. Germline loops: CDR1 SGHTA, CDR2 FQGNSA. The CDR3 totals 15 residues.

CDR3: CASSLPGHKYNEQFF. Here the CDR3 DNA reads TGTGCCAGCAGCTTACCGGGACACAAATACAATGAGCAGTTCTTC. The rearrangement joins TRBV5-4 to TRBJ2-1, with D perhaps TRBD1 (6 bases). The CDR3 consists of 15 residues. The V gene's germline CDR1 is SGHNT and CDR2 YYREEE (reference sequence). Trimming removed 2 bases from V and 4 bases from J, with 13 bases in between.

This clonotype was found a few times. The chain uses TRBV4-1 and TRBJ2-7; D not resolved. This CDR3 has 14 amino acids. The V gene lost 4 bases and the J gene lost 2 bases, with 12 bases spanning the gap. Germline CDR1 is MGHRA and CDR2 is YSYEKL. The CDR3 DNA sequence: TGCGCCAGCAGCCGGGATCCAACCGCCTACGAGCAGTACTTC. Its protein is CASSRDPTAYEQYF.

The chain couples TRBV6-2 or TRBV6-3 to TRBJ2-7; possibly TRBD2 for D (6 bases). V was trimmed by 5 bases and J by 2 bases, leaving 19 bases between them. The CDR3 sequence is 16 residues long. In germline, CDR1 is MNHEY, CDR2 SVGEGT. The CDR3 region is CASSPVRLAHTYEQYV. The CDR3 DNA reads TGTGCCAGCAGTCCGGTCCGGCTAGCGCACACCTACGAGCAGTACGTC.

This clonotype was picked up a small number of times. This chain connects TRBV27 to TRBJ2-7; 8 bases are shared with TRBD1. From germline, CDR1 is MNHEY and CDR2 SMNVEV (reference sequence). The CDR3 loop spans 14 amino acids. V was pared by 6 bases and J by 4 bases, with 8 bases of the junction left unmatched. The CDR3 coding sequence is TGTGCCAGCAGACCAGGGGGCCCCCCTTACGAGCAGTACGTC. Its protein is CASRPGGPPYEQYV.

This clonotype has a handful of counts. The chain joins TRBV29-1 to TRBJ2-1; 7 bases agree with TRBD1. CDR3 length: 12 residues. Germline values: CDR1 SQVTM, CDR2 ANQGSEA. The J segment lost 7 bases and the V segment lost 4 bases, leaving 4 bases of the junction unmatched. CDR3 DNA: TGCAGCGTTGTAAAGGGGGCGAATGAGCAGTTCTTC. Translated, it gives CSVVKGANEQFF.

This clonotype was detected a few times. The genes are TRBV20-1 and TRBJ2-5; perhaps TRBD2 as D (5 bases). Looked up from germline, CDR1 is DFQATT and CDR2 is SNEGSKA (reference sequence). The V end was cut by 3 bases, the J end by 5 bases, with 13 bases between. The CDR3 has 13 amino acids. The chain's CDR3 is CSASEDSLETQYF. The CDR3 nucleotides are TGCAGTGCTAGTGAGGACTCACTGGAGACCCAGTACTTC.

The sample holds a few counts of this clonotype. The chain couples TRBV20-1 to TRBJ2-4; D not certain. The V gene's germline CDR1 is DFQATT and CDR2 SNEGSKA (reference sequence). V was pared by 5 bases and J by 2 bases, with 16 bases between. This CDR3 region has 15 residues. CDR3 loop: CSASDPLATKNIQYF. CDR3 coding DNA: TGCAGTGCTTCCGACCCCCTGGCAACCAAAAACATTCAGTACTTC.

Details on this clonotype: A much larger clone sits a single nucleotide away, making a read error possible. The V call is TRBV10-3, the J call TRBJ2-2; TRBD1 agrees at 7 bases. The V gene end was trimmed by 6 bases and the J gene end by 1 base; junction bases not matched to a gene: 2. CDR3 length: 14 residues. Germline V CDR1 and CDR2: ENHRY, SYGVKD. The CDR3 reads CAISGQENTGELFF. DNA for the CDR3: TGTGCCATCAGCGGACAGGAGAACACCGGGGAGCTGTTTTTT.

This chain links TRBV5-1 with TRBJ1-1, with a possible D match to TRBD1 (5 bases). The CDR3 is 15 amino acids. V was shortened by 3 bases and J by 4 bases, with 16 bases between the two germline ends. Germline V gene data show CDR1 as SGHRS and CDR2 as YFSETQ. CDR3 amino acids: CASSSLSGAGTEAFF. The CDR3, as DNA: TGCGCCAGCAGCTCCCTTTCCGGGGCGGGCACTGAAGCTTTCTTT.

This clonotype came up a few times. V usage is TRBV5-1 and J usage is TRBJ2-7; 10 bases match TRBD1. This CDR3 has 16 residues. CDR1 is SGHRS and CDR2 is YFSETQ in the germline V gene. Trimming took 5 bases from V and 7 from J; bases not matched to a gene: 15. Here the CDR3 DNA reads TGCGCCAGCAGTAATGGGACAGGGGTCGTCTCTTGGGAGCAGTACGTC. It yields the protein CASSNGTGVVSWEQYV.

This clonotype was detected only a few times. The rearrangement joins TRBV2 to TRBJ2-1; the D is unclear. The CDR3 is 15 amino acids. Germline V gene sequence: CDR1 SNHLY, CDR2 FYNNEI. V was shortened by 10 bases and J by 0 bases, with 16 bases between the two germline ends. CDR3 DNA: TGTGCCACCAAATGGTGGGGTAGCTCCTACAATGAGCAGTTCTTC. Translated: CATKWWGSSYNEQFF.

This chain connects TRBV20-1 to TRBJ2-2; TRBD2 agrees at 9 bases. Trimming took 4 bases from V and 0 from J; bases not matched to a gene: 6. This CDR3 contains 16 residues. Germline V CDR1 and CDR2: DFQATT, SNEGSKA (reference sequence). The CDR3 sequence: CSAKAGGTSNTGELFF. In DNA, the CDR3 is TGCAGTGCTAAAGCGGGGGGTACCTCGAACACCGGGGAGCTGTTTTTT.

The DNA for the CDR3 is TGTGCCAGCATGCCGGGACAGGGGGCCCACGAGCAGTACTTC. The encoded protein is CASMPGQGAHEQYF. J is TRBJ2-7 and V is TRBV6-1; 12 bases are shared with TRBD1. The CDR3 is 14 residues long. V gave up 7 bases and J gave up 5 bases; unmatched junction bases: 6. Germline V gives CDR1 MNHNS, CDR2 SASEGT.

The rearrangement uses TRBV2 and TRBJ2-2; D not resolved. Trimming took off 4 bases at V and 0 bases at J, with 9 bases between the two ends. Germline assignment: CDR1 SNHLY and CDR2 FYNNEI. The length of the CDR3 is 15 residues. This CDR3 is CASSGMVANTGELFF. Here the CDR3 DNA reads TGTGCCAGCAGTGGGATGGTTGCGAACACCGGGGAGCTGTTTTTT.

The CDR3 sequence is CASSPRLAGGSGQETQYF. As DNA, the CDR3 is TGTGCCAGCAGCCCCCGACTAGCGGGAGGTTCGGGGCAAGAGACCCAGTACTTC. The chain couples TRBV11-1 to TRBJ2-5; 13 bases fit TRBD2. V shed 5 bases and J 2 bases; nucleotides not matched to a gene: 11. The CDR3 has 18 residues. The germline CDR1 and CDR2 sequences are SGHAT and FQDESV (reference sequence).

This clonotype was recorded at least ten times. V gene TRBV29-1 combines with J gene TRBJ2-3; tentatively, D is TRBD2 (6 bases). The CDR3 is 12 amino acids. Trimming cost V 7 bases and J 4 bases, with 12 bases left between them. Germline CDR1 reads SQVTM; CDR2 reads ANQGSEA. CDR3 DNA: TGCAGCGGTAACTCGGGGGCAGATACGCAGTATTTT. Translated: CSGNSGADTQYF.

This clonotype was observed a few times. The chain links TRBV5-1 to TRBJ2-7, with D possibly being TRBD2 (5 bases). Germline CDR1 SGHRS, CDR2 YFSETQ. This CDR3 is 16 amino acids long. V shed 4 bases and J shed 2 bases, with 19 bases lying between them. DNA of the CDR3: TGCGCCAGCAGCCAAATACAACTAGGCTCCCCCTACGAGCAGTACTTC. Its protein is CASSQIQLGSPYEQYF.

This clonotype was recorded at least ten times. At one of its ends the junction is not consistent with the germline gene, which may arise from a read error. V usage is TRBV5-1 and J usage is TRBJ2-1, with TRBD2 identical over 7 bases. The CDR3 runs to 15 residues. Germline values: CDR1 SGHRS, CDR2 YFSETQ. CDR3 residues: CASSLSGTTYNEQFF. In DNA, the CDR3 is TGTGCCAGCAGCTTGAGCGGGACCACCTACAATGAGCAGTTCTTC.

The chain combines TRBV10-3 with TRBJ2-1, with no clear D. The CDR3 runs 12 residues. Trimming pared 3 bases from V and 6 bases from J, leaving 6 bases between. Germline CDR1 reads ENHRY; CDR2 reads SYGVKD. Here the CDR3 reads CAISDPINEQFF. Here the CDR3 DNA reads TGTGCCATCAGTGACCCAATCAATGAGCAGTTCTTC.

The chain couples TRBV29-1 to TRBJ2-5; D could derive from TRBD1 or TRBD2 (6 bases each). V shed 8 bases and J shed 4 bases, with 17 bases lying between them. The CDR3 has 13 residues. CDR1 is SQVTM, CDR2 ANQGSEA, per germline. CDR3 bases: TGCAGCAAGAAACAGGGAGGTACAGAGACCCAGTACTTC. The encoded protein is CSKKQGGTETQYF.

CDR3 sequence reads: CASSFRRDGYTF. DNA of the CDR3: TGTGCCAGCAGTTTTCGTCGGGATGGCTACACCTTC. The J gene is TRBJ1-2, the V gene TRBV12-3 or TRBV12-4, with no clear D. The CDR3 is 12 residues long. Trimming stripped 3 bases from V and 6 bases from J, with 8 bases between.

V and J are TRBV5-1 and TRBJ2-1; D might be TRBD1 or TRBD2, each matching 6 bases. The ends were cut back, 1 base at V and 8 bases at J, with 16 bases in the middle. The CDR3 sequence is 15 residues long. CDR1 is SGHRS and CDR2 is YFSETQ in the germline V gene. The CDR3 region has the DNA TGCGCCAGCAGCTTGTTACTAGGGGGGCTGGATGAGCAGTTCTTC. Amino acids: CASSLLLGGLDEQFF.

CDR3 protein: CASSYSGTSGVTGELFF. As DNA, the CDR3 is TGCGCCAGCAGCTACTCTGGGACTAGCGGGGTCACCGGGGAGCTGTTTTTT. The rearrangement joins TRBV5-1 to TRBJ2-2; 13 positions match TRBD2. V lost 3 bases and J lost 4; bases outside the gene matches: 6. This CDR3 has 17 residues. CDR1 SGHRS and CDR2 YFSETQ come from the germline V gene.

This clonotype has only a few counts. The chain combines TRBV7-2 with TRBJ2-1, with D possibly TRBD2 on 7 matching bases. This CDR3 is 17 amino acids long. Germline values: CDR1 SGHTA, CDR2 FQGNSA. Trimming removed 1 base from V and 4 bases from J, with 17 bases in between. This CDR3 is CASSLGRGSRGYNEQFF. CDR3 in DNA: TGTGCCAGCAGCTTAGGTAGGGGGTCGCGGGGGTACAATGAGCAGTTCTTC.